The 26 T cell receptor beta chains reported below all come from one sample, sequenced in a study of cytomegalovirus exposure and HLA in healthy donors. PCR used 60 Vbeta primers and 13 Jbeta primers. Sequencing was performed with immunoSEQ multiplex PCR; in TCRdb, only in-frame clones are kept and a portion is missing. The sample records 80,000 to 95,000 clones, about four fifths being singletons. Sequenced input: PBMCs. These receptors were collected from a woman in her late teens or twenties in good health and CMV-seropositive.

The table lists this clone with a count of one. V and J are TRBV4-2 and TRBJ2-7, with D tentatively TRBD1 (5 bases). Trimming left V 0 bases short and J 5 bases short, with 11 bases between. Germline V gives CDR1 LGHNA, CDR2 YNFKEQ. CDR3 length: 14 amino acids. The CDR3 spells CASSQERGPHEQYF. The CDR3 coding sequence is TGTGCCAGCAGCCAAGAAAGGGGCCCCCACGAGCAGTACTTC.

The rearrangement uses TRBV30 and TRBJ1-1, with 7 bases that match TRBD1. CDR1 and CDR2 (germline): GTSNPN, SVGIG (reference sequence). The ends lost 7 bases at V and 5 bases at J; junction bases unmatched: 7. The CDR3 totals 12 residues. Here the CDR3 reads CASSGGYTEAFF. The CDR3 nucleotides are TGTGCCTCATCAGGGGGATATACTGAAGCTTTCTTT.

Regarding this clone: Distinct nucleotide sequences in the sample also encode this CDR3. The V gene is TRBV7-2, the J gene TRBJ1-1; D remains ambiguous. CDR3 length equals 13 residues. Trimming pared 0 bases from V and 1 base from J, leaving 3 bases between. The V gene's germline CDR1 is SGHTA and CDR2 FQGNSA. The CDR3 here is CASSLARNTEAFF. CDR3 DNA sequence: TGTGCCAGCAGCTTAGCCCGGAACACTGAAGCTTTCTTT.

This chain joins TRBV15 and TRBJ1-4; D possibly corresponds to TRBD1 (6 bases). V was clipped by 6 bases and J by 7 bases, with 15 bases between them. Germline CDR1 LNHNV, CDR2 YYDKDF (reference sequence). The CDR3 runs 14 residues. The CDR3 nucleotides read TGTGCCACCAGTCAGGACAGCACCCGTGAAAAACTGTTTTTT. It yields the protein CATSQDSTREKLFF.

This sequence joins TRBV25-1 and TRBJ2-3, with 7 bases identical to TRBD2. Trimming cost V 3 bases and J 0 bases; bases outside gene matches: 12. There are 18 residues in the CDR3. Looked up from germline, CDR1 is MGHDK and CDR2 is SYGVNS. The CDR3: CASSDSGTNGPSTDTQYF. The CDR3 region has the DNA TGTGCCAGCAGTGACTCCGGGACTAACGGCCCTAGCACAGATACGCAGTATTTT. The full variable domain, with the rest looked up from reference TRBV25-1 and TRBJ2-3, is EADIYQTPRYLVIGTGKKITLECSQTMGHDKMYWYQQDPGMELHLIHYSYGVNSTEKGDLSSESTVSRIRTEHFPLTLESARPSHTSQYLCASSDSGTNGPSTDTQYFGPGTRLTVL.

The chain uses TRBV30 and TRBJ2-7; tentatively, D is TRBD1 (6 bases). This CDR3 contains 13 residues. Germline CDR1 is GTSNPN and CDR2 is SVGIG (reference sequence). V was clipped by 1 base and J by 2 bases, with 9 bases between them. The CDR3 sequence: CAWSANRAYEQYF. In DNA form, the CDR3 reads TGTGCCTGGAGTGCCAACAGGGCCTACGAGCAGTACTTC. Complete variable domain (other parts from reference TRBV30 and TRBJ2-7): SQTIHQWPATLVQPVGSPLSLECTVEGTSNPNLYWYRQAAGRGLQLLFYSVGIGQISSEVPQNLSASRPQDRQFILSSKKLLLSDSGFYLCAWSANRAYEQYFGPGTRLTVT.

The chain's CDR3 is CASSHLGLAANEQYF. The DNA of the CDR3 is TGCGCCAGCAGCCATCTGGGATTAGCGGCTAACGAGCAGTACTTC. The chain combines TRBV4-1 with TRBJ2-7; possibly TRBD2 for D (6 bases). This CDR3 contains 15 residues. Deletions cut 3 bases from V and 5 bases from J, with 17 bases between. Germline loops: CDR1 MGHRA, CDR2 YSYEKL.

V usage is TRBV28 and J usage is TRBJ1-2; 9 bases map to TRBD1. V trimming: 6 bases; J trimming: 8 bases; junction bases outside the gene matches: 4. The CDR3 runs to 12 residues. Germline V CDR1 and CDR2: MDHEN, SYDVKM. CDR3 in amino acids: CASRTGGDGYTF. In DNA, the CDR3 is TGTGCCAGCAGAACAGGGGGCGACGGCTACACCTTC.

The chain joins TRBV7-2 to TRBJ2-1, with TRBD2 matching 11 bases. Germline V gene data show CDR1 as SGHTA and CDR2 as FQGNSA. This CDR3 spans 19 amino acids. Germline trimming cut 2 bases from V and 5 bases from J; bases unmatched to any gene: 14. As DNA, the CDR3 is TGTGCCAGCAGCTTAATCCCTAGCGGGGGGTATCAGGGACACAATGAGCAGTTCTTC. Its translation: CASSLIPSGGYQGHNEQFF.

J is TRBJ1-1 and V is TRBV28, with TRBD1 identical over 10 bases. This CDR3 spans 14 amino acids. Losses at the gene ends were 6 bases for V and 6 bases for J; bases not matched to a gene: 7. Germline CDR1 MDHEN, CDR2 SYDVKM. CDR3 in amino acids: CASSPDGTGAEAFF. The CDR3 region has the DNA TGTGCCAGCAGCCCCGATGGGACAGGGGCTGAAGCTTTCTTT.

The V gene is TRBV7-2, the J gene TRBJ1-5; D is ambiguous. The germline V gene has CDR1 SGHTA and CDR2 FQGNSA. CDR3 length: 15 amino acids. Between the trimmed V and J ends, which lost 3 bases and 2 bases, there was a span of 11 bases. The CDR3 nucleotides read TGTGCCAGCAGCTTCGGCCGAGGTGGCAATCAGCCCCAGCATTTT. Translated, it gives CASSFGRGGNQPQHF.

The genes are TRBV9 and TRBJ2-2, with 8 nucleotides matching TRBD2. Trimming took 2 bases from V and 2 from J; bases not matched to a gene: 2. Germline V gene sequence: CDR1 SGDLS, CDR2 YYNGEE. The CDR3 contains 15 residues. CDR3: CASSVGGVNTGELFF. In DNA form, the CDR3 reads TGTGCCAGCAGCGTCGGGGGGGTTAACACCGGGGAGCTGTTTTTT.

The rearrangement uses TRBV6-5 and TRBJ2-1; D is unresolved. Trimming removed 4 bases at V and 4 bases at J, with 14 bases between. The germline V gene encodes CDR1 MNHEY and CDR2 SVGAGI. The CDR3 extends over 15 amino acids. CDR3 amino acids: CASSSRGGAYNEQFF. DNA of the CDR3: TGTGCCAGCAGTTCGAGAGGTGGCGCGTACAATGAGCAGTTCTTC.

The gene calls are TRBV7-2 and TRBJ1-2; D possibly corresponds to TRBD1 (5 bases). V lost 4 bases and J lost 7, with 13 bases in between. Germline V gene data show CDR1 as SGHTA and CDR2 as FQGNSA. The CDR3 is 13 residues long. The CDR3 nucleotides are TGTGCCAGCAGCTCAGGGTTGGTATCTGGCTACACCTTC. Translating gives CASSSGLVSGYTF. Together with reference TRBV7-2 and TRBJ1-2, the CDR3 gives the full variable domain: GAGVSQSPSNKVTEKGKDVELRCDPISGHTALYWYRQSLGQGLEFLIYFQGNSAPDKSGLPSDRFSAERTGGSVSTLTIQRTQQEDSAVYLCASSSGLVSGYTFGSGTRLTVV.

This sequence joins TRBV29-1 and TRBJ2-1; 7 nucleotides line up with TRBD1. V lost 3 bases and J lost 4; bases outside the gene matches: 9. The CDR3 spans 15 residues. The V gene's germline CDR1 is SQVTM and CDR2 ANQGSEA. CDR3 amino acids: CSVDGKDRIYNEQFF. Here the CDR3 DNA reads TGCAGCGTTGATGGCAAGGACAGGATATACAATGAGCAGTTCTTC.

This chain connects TRBV18 to TRBJ2-6; tentative D call: TRBD2 (6 bases). This CDR3 is 16 amino acids long. Germline loops: CDR1 KGHSH, CDR2 LQKENI. Trimming removed 1 base from V and 1 base from J, with 8 bases in between. CDR3 DNA: TGTGCCAGCTCACCACTAGGGACTTCTGGGGCCAACGTCCTGACTTTC. This gives the protein CASSPLGTSGANVLTF.

The chain recombines TRBV5-1 with TRBJ1-2; 10 nucleotides agree with TRBD1. CDR1 is SGHRS and CDR2 is YFSETQ in the germline V gene. The trim removed 5 bases at V and 7 bases at J, leaving 14 bases unmatched. The CDR3 has 16 residues. CDR3 loop: CASSVKAGTGVSGYTF. The CDR3 DNA is TGCGCCAGCAGTGTCAAGGCTGGGACAGGGGTTTCTGGCTACACCTTC.

The J gene is TRBJ2-3, the V gene TRBV5-6; 8 positions agree with TRBD2. CDR1 is SGHDT and CDR2 is YYEEEE in the germline V gene. The length of the CDR3 is 14 residues. The V and J ends lost 3 bases and 7 bases, in that order; junction bases with no gene match: 7. CDR3 residues: CASSSAGTRYTQYF. CDR3 nucleotide sequence: TGTGCCAGCAGCTCCGCCGGGACTAGATATACGCAGTATTTT.

V is TRBV5-6 and J is TRBJ2-7; D not resolved. The germline V and J ends were trimmed by 3 bases and 0 bases, with 7 bases remaining between them. Germline loops: CDR1 SGHDT, CDR2 YYEEEE. The CDR3 runs to 13 residues. The CDR3 coding sequence is TGTGCCAGCAGCTCTACTGGCTCCTACGAGCAGTACTTC. Its protein product is CASSSTGSYEQYF.

This clone has just one count. The V call is TRBV28, the J call TRBJ2-5; 9 bases are shared with TRBD2. Germline loops: CDR1 MDHEN, CDR2 SYDVKM. The junction had 7 bases not matched to a gene; V was cut back by 6 bases and J by 5 bases. The CDR3 consists of 14 residues. The CDR3 loop reads CASRSGGPEETQYF. In DNA, the CDR3 is TGTGCCAGCAGGAGCGGGGGGCCGGAGGAGACCCAGTACTTC. The full variable domain, in which reference TRBV28 and TRBJ2-5 provide the parts outside the CDR3, is DVKVTQSSRYLVKRTGEKVFLECVQDMDHENMFWYRQDPGLGLRLIYFSYDVKMKEKGDIPEGYSVSREKKERFSLILESASTNQTSMYLCASRSGGPEETQYFGPGTRLLVL.

J is TRBJ2-2 and V is TRBV6-1; a weak D match, TRBD2 (5 bases). V gave up 3 bases and J gave up 5 bases, with 7 bases separating them. Germline-derived CDR1 and CDR2 are MNHNS and SASEGT. The CDR3 consists of 13 residues. Written as DNA, the CDR3 is TGTGCCAGCAGTGATGGGAGAACCGGGGAGCTGTTTTTT. Amino acids: CASSDGRTGELFF.

The chain links TRBV28 to TRBJ2-7, with TRBD2 matching over 9 bases. J gave up 2 bases and V 2 bases, and 13 bases lay outside the gene matches. This CDR3 is 18 amino acids long. From germline, CDR1 is MDHEN and CDR2 SYDVKM. Here the CDR3 reads CASSLRGNFGGRAYEQYF. Here the CDR3 DNA reads TGTGCCAGCAGTTTAAGGGGCAATTTTGGCGGGAGGGCCTACGAGCAGTACTTC. The complete variable domain, with remaining parts taken from reference TRBV28 and TRBJ2-7, reads DVKVTQSSRYLVKRTGEKVFLECVQDMDHENMFWYRQDPGLGLRLIYFSYDVKMKEKGDIPEGYSVSREKKERFSLILESASTNQTSMYLCASSLRGNFGGRAYEQYFGPGTRLTVT.

This chain joins TRBV4-1 and TRBJ2-3; D ambiguous. Trimming removed 4 bases at V and 3 bases at J, with 11 bases between. The CDR3 totals 14 residues. The germline V gene has CDR1 MGHRA and CDR2 YSYEKL. In DNA, the CDR3 is TGCGCCAGCAGCCCGCGCCCGTTTACAGATACGCAGTATTTT. As protein: CASSPRPFTDTQYF.

This clone was seen a handful of times. The chain has TRBV6-5 and TRBJ1-1, with 7 bases fitting TRBD1. The CDR3 covers 15 residues. Germline CDR1 and CDR2: MNHEY and SVGAGI. Trimming took 2 bases from V and 6 from J; bases not matched to a gene: 9. CDR3 residues: CASSYNRQGSAEAFF. CDR3 nucleotides: TGTGCCAGCAGTTACAACAGACAGGGTTCCGCTGAAGCTTTCTTT.

The CDR3 DNA is TGTGCCAGTAGTCCCGACAGGGCGGCAGGGGGCTACACCTTC. Protein: CASSPDRAAGGYTF. The V call is TRBV19, the J call TRBJ1-2; 7 bases align to TRBD1. From germline, CDR1 is LNHDA and CDR2 SQIVND (reference sequence). The CDR3 has 14 amino acids. Unmatched junction bases numbered 11, after V lost 5 bases and J lost 8 bases.

V usage is TRBV5-3 and J usage is TRBJ1-2, with TRBD1 matching 8 bases. TRBV5-3 is an ORF; its function is uncertain. The CDR3 contains 15 residues. With V trimmed by 6 bases and J by 4 bases, 11 bases remained unmatched. CDR3 DNA sequence: TGTGCCAGAAACAAGGCCTTAGACAGGGGCTATGGCTACACCTTC. Amino acids: CARNKALDRGYGYTF.